The rows below give T cell receptor beta chains drawn from one sample of a study of cytomegalovirus exposure and HLA in healthy donors. Using immunoSEQ multiplex PCR, the repertoire was profiled, and TCRdb retains in-frame clones only, with some absent. The sample shows about 120,000 clones, roughly 90% of them seen only once. Material: PBMCs. The receptor source for this set is a woman aged 18-29 years in good health and CMV-seropositive. Each CDR3 is given with its conserved first and last residue. Fields, in order: CDR3 length, clone size, J gene, D gene, V gene, CDR3 protein, CDR3 DNA. The D gene is left open where the match is weak. The listing skips clone size in some rows; elsewhere it reads once, few, many or a size class.

15,-,TRBJ1-5,TRBD1,TRBV7-8,CASSLGDRVSQPQHF,TGTGCCAGCAGCTTAGGGGACAGGGTATCTCAGCCCCAGCATTTT
12,-,TRBJ2-1,-,TRBV7-2,CASSLGRNEQFF,TGTGCCAGCAGCTTAGGGAGGAATGAGCAGTTCTTC
16,-,TRBJ2-7,TRBD2,TRBV7-6,CASSPSLVAGRYEQYF,TGTGCCAGCAGCCCGTCTTTGGTAGCGGGACGGTACGAGCAGTACTTC
14,-,TRBJ1-6,TRBD1,TRBV7-9,CASSFSGGNSPLHF,TGTGCCAGCAGCTTTTCAGGGGGTAATTCACCCCTCCACTTT
14,-,TRBJ2-7,TRBD2,TRBV6-6,CASSYLPSGNEQYF,TGTGCCAGCAGTTACTTGCCTAGCGGGAACGAGCAGTACTTC
16,-,TRBJ1-3,-,TRBV25-1,CASTLGGPLSGNTIYF,TGTGCCAGCACCCTTGGCGGGCCCCTCTCTGGAAACACCATATATTTT
14,-,TRBJ2-7,TRBD1,TRBV13,CASRPPGQFYEQYF,TGTGCCAGCAGACCACCGGGACAGTTCTACGAGCAGTACTTC
14,-,TRBJ2-7,TRBD2,TRBV30,CACRTSGASYEQYF,TGTGCCTGCCGGACTAGCGGGGCGTCCTACGAGCAGTACTTC
17,-,TRBJ1-3,-,TRBV7-6,CASSLEGGAASGNTIYF,TGTGCCAGCAGCTTAGAGGGGGGGGCCGCCTCTGGAAACACCATATATTTT
14,-,TRBJ2-7,-,TRBV5-5,CASSAFLETYEQYF,TGTGCCAGCAGCGCTTTCCTAGAGACCTACGAGCAGTACTTC
16,-,TRBJ2-7,TRBD2,TRBV7-9,CASSLATSGSSYEQYF,TGTGCCAGCAGCTTAGCGACTAGCGGGAGCTCCTACGAGCAGTACTTC
12,-,TRBJ2-1,-,TRBV2,CASGGSYNEQFF,TGTGCCAGCGGCGGCTCCTACAATGAGCAGTTCTTC
19,-,TRBJ1-4,-,TRBV28,CASSSWTTEGFATNEKLFF,TGTGCCAGCAGTTCATGGACAACGGAGGGCTTTGCAACTAATGAAAAACTGTTTTTT
12,-,TRBJ2-1,-,TRBV5-1,CASSDSGNEQFF,TGCGCCAGCAGTGATAGCGGCAATGAGCAGTTCTTC
14,-,TRBJ1-2,-,TRBV21-1,CASSKITANYGYTF,TGTGCCAGCAGCAAAATTACAGCTAACTATGGCTACACCTTC
12,once,TRBJ2-7,-,TRBV6-5,CASSPGGLGQYF,TGTGCCAGCAGCCCCGGGGGACTGGGGCAGTACTTC
13,-,TRBJ2-3,TRBD1,TRBV6-4,CASSESTGFAQYF,TGTGCCAGCAGTGAATCGACAGGGTTCGCGCAGTATTTT
14,-,TRBJ1-1,TRBD1,TRBV6-5,CASRTGQLNTEAFF,TGTGCCAGCAGAACGGGACAGTTGAACACTGAAGCTTTCTTT
14,-,TRBJ1-4,-,TRBV5-1,CASSLDTTNEKLFF,TGCGCCAGCAGCTTGGACACAACTAATGAAAAACTGTTTTTT
15,-,TRBJ1-6,TRBD1,TRBV5-6,CASSLDRGPDSPLHF,TGTGCCAGCAGCTTGGACAGGGGGCCAGATTCACCCCTCCACTTT
13,-,TRBJ1-1,-,TRBV6-4,CASRQGPNTEAFF,TGTGCCAGCAGGCAGGGCCCGAACACTGAAGCTTTCTTT
19,-,TRBJ1-5,TRBD1,TRBV30,CAWARTGGNAMKGNQPQHF,TGTGCCTGGGCCCGGACAGGGGGCAATGCTATGAAGGGCAATCAGCCCCAGCATTTT
17,-,TRBJ2-1,TRBD2,TRBV5-1,CASSLASGGSLPNEQFF,TGCGCCAGCAGCTTGGCTAGCGGGGGGTCCTTGCCCAATGAGCAGTTCTTC
13,-,TRBJ1-1,TRBD1,TRBV5-8,CASQDRGLGEAFF,TGTGCCAGCCAGGACAGGGGGCTCGGTGAAGCTTTCTTT
15,-,TRBJ2-1,TRBD2,TRBV18,CASSPLAGARDEQFF,TGTGCCAGCTCACCTCTAGCGGGAGCTCGGGATGAGCAGTTCTTC
17,-,TRBJ2-7,-,TRBV7-8,CASSLGGLLDGAYEQYF,TGTGCCAGCAGCTTGGGTGGACTCTTGGATGGCGCCTACGAGCAGTACTTC
13,-,TRBJ1-1,-,TRBV29-1,CSVEEGERLLAFF,TGCAGCGTTGAAGAGGGCGAGCGGCTTTTGGCTTTCTTT
16,-,TRBJ2-1,TRBD2,TRBV9,CASSLQGLAGSGEQFF,TGTGCCAGCAGCCTCCAGGGACTAGCGGGATCCGGGGAGCAGTTCTTC
15,-,TRBJ2-3,-,TRBV5-6,CASSFHPESTDTQYF,TGTGCCAGCAGCTTTCATCCCGAGAGCACAGATACGCAGTATTTT
14,-,TRBJ1-4,-,TRBV7-9,CASTLLSTNEKLFF,TGTGCCAGCACCCTACTATCAACTAATGAAAAACTGTTTTTT
15,-,TRBJ1-2,-,TRBV7-9,CASSFLRPRYYGYTF,TGTGCCAGCAGCTTTTTGCGGCCCCGATACTATGGCTACACCTTC
18,-,TRBJ2-3,TRBD2,TRBV5-4,CASSSEGRGAPLADTQYF,TGTGCCAGCAGCTCTGAGGGGCGGGGGGCCCCCCTGGCAGATACGCAGTATTTT
17,-,TRBJ1-2,TRBD1,TRBV19,CASSGPGQVTLGYGYTF,TGTGCCAGTAGTGGACCGGGACAGGTGACCCTAGGCTATGGCTACACCTTC
13,-,TRBJ1-1,TRBD1,TRBV28,CASTNVGTGEAFF,TGTGCCAGCACTAATGTTGGGACAGGGGAAGCTTTCTTT
14,-,TRBJ2-4,TRBD2,TRBV2,CASKPRAGVNIQYF,TGTGCCAGCAAGCCTCGAGCGGGAGTAAACATTCAGTACTTC
14,-,TRBJ2-1,TRBD2,TRBV13,CASRTRGGYNEQFF,TGTGCCAGCAGAACTCGGGGGGGCTACAATGAGCAGTTCTTC
17,-,TRBJ2-7,-,TRBV12-5,CASGLTTLTASSYEQYF,TGTGCTAGTGGTTTGACTACACTCACCGCCAGCTCCTACGAGCAGTACTTC
15,-,TRBJ1-2,-,TRBV10-3,CAISLTSEGAEGYTF,TGTGCCATCAGTCTCACCTCCGAAGGGGCGGAGGGCTACACCTTC
14,-,TRBJ1-1,TRBD1,TRBV19,CASSRDRGNTEAFF,TGTGCCAGTAGTAGGGACAGGGGGAACACTGAAGCTTTCTTT
13,-,TRBJ2-7,TRBD2,TRBV9,CASSVGVAGEQYF,TGTGCCAGCAGCGTAGGGGTAGCGGGCGAGCAGTACTTC
14,-,TRBJ1-1,-,TRBV9,CASSVDFGSPEAFF,TGTGCCAGCAGCGTAGATTTTGGTAGTCCTGAAGCTTTCTTT
12,-,TRBJ1-2,-,TRBV6-5,CASRRGDGGYTF,TGTGCCAGCAGGCGGGGAGACGGTGGCTACACCTTC
15,-,TRBJ2-6,-,TRBV9,CASSVAGQRANVLTF,TGTGCCAGCAGCGTAGCTGGGCAGCGGGCCAACGTCCTGACTTTC
18,-,TRBJ2-7,-,TRBV19,CASSVPGHGRPGFHEQYF,TGTGCCAGTAGTGTCCCGGGACATGGTAGGCCAGGGTTCCACGAGCAGTACTTC
12,-,TRBJ2-1,-,TRBV7-3,CASSLRHPEQFF,TGTGCCAGCAGCCTCCGACACCCCGAGCAGTTCTTC
14,-,TRBJ2-7,TRBD2,TRBV15,CATSTPRGGDEQYF,TGTGCCACCAGCACTCCCCGGGGGGGGGACGAGCAGTACTTC
15,-,TRBJ1-2,-,TRBV5-4,CASSLEGSGGYGYTF,TGTGCCAGCAGCTTGGAAGGCTCCGGGGGATATGGCTACACCTTC
16,-,TRBJ2-2,-,TRBV7-6,CASRPFGGTYTGELFF,TGTGCCAGCAGACCTTTCGGGGGGACATACACCGGGGAGCTGTTTTTT
14,-,TRBJ2-7,-,TRBV5-5,CASSFGLSNYEQYF,TGTGCCAGCAGCTTCGGACTATCCAACTACGAGCAGTACTTC
15,-,TRBJ2-6,-,TRBV7-9,CASRRGASGANVLTF,TGTGCCAGCAGGCGCGGGGCCTCTGGGGCCAACGTCCTGACTTTC